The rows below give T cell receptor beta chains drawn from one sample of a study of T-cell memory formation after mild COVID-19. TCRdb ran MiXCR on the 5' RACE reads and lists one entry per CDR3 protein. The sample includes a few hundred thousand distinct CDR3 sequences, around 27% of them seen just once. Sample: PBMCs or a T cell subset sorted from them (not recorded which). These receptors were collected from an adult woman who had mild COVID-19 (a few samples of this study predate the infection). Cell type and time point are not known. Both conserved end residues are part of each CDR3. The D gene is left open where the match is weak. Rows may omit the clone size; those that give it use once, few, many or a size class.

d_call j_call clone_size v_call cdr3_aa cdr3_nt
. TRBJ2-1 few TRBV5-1 CASSPEIGGSYNEQFF TGCGCCAGCAGCCCGGAAATCGGGGGCTCCTACAATGAGCAGTTCTTC
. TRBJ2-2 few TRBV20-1 CSARDFRVDTGELFF TGCAGTGCTAGAGATTTCAGGGTAGACACCGGGGAGCTGTTTTTT
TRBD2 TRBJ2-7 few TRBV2 CASTSSGYEQYF TGTGCCAGCACCTCTAGCGGCTACGAGCAGTACTTC
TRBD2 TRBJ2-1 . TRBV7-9 CASSPGTSVNEQFF TGTGCCAGCAGCCCTGGGACTAGCGTCAATGAGCAGTTCTTC
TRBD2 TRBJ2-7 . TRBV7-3 CASSLGTSGPYEQYF TGTGCCAGCAGCTTAGGGACTAGCGGCCCCTACGAGCAGTACTTC
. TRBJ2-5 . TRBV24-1 CATSDRSETQYF TGTGCCACCAGTGATCGATCGGAGACCCAGTACTTC
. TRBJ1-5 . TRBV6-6 CASTPLEGQPQHF TGTGCCAGCACCCCGCTTGAGGGACAGCCCCAGCATTTT
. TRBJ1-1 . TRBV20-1 CSARDYEGKSAFF TGCAGTGCTAGAGATTACGAGGGAAAGTCGGCTTTCTTT
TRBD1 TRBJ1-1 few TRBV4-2 CASSQVGFGGTANTEAFF TGTGCCAGCAGCCAAGTAGGCTTTGGGGGGACAGCGAACACTGAAGCTTTCTTT
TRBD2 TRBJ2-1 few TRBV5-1 CASSAPGLAVNEQFF TGCGCCAGCAGCGCACCGGGACTAGCGGTTAATGAGCAGTTCTTC
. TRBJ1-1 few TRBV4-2 CASSQGGARSNTEAFF TGTGCCAGCAGCCAAGGCGGCGCACGATCGAACACTGAAGCTTTCTTT
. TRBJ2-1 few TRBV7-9 CASSPGVLEQFF TGTGCCAGCAGCCCAGGGGTTCTCGAGCAGTTCTTC
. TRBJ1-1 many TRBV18 CASSRTQNTEAFF TGTGCCAGCTCGCGGACCCAGAACACTGAAGCTTTCTTT
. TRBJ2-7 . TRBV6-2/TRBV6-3 CASTRGIRYF TGTGCCAGCACGAGGGGCATCAGGTACTTC
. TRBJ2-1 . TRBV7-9 CASSWAGSVSNEQFF TGTGCCAGCAGCTGGGCTGGTTCGGTGAGCAATGAGCAGTTCTTC
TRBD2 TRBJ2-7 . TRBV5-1 CASSAGSGTSGGYEQYF TGCGCCAGCAGCGCGGGATCCGGGACTAGCGGGGGATACGAGCAGTACTTC
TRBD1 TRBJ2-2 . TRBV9 CASSTTGGRNTGELFF TGTGCCAGCAGCACCACAGGGGGCCGTAACACCGGGGAGCTGTTTTTT
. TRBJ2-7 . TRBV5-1 CASSLGQGGPYEQYF TGCGCCAGCAGCTTGGGGCAGGGTGGTCCCTACGAGCAGTACTTC
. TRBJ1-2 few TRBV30 CAWSVWEEGGYTF TGTGCCTGGAGTGTCTGGGAAGAGGGAGGCTACACCTTC
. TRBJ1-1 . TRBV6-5 CASSQNSGRTEAFF TGTGCCAGCAGTCAGAACTCTGGGCGGACTGAAGCTTTCTTT
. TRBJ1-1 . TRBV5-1 CASSLKQVDTEAFF TGCGCCAGCAGCTTGAAACAGGTCGACACTGAAGCTTTCTTT
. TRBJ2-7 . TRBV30 CAWSVEGGEQYF TGTGCCTGGAGTGTTGAGGGGGGAGAGCAGTACTTC
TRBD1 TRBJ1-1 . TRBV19 CASSVPGGMNTEAFF TGTGCCAGTAGTGTCCCAGGGGGAATGAACACTGAAGCTTTCTTT
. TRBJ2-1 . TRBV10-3 CAPRGGRTTNEQFF TGTGCCCCCCGGGGCGGCCGGACTACAAATGAGCAGTTCTTC
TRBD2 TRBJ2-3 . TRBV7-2 CASSLGTSGYTDTQYF TGTGCCAGCAGCTTAGGGACTAGCGGATACACAGATACGCAGTATTTT
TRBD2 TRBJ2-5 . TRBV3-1 CASSQDLERERGETQYF TGTGCCAGCAGCCAAGATCTTGAGCGGGAGCGGGGAGAGACCCAGTACTTC
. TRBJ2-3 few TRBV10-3 CAISEGADTDTQYF TGTGCCATCAGTGAGGGGGCGGATACAGATACGCAGTATTTT
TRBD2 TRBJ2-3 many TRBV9 CASSVSTGGRDTQYF TGTGCCAGCAGCGTCTCGACGGGAGGACGAGATACGCAGTATTTT
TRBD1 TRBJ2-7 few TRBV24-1 CATSTGGGYEQYF TGTGCCACTTCGACAGGGGGGGGATACGAGCAGTACTTC
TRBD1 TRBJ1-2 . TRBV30 CAWSGDRGSYGYTF TGTGCCTGGAGCGGGGACAGGGGGTCCTATGGCTACACCTTC
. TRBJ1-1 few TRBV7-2 CASSLSVLMNTEAFF TGTGCCAGCAGCTTAAGCGTCCTCATGAACACTGAAGCTTTCTTT
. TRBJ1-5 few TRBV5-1 CASSFPAGGGNQPQHF TGCGCCAGCAGCTTCCCGGCGGGAGGCGGCAATCAGCCCCAGCATTTT
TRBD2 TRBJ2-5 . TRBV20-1 CSAYEGLAEETQYF TGCAGTGCATACGAAGGACTAGCGGAAGAGACCCAGTACTTC
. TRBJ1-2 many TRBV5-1 CASSREGGGRYTF TGCGCCAGCAGCCGCGAGGGGGGGGGTCGCTACACCTTC
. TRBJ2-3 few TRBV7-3 CASSLAGRRDTQYF TGTGCCAGCAGCTTGGCAGGGAGGCGAGATACGCAGTATTTT
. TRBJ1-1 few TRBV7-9 CASSPRQTEAFF TGTGCCAGCAGCCCCAGACAGACTGAAGCTTTCTTT
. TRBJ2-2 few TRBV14 CASSQAAVGQITSRWTGELFF TGTGCCAGCAGCCAAGCTGCCGTTGGGCAGATCACCTCCAGATGGACCGGGGAGCTGTTTTTT
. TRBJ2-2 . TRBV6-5 CASSQGQITGELFF TGTGCCAGCAGCCAAGGACAGATAACCGGGGAGCTGTTTTTT
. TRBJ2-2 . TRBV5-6 CASTAGPGELFF TGTGCCAGCACAGCGGGTCCCGGGGAGCTGTTTTTT
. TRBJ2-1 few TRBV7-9 CASSLGAGSSSYNEQFF TGTGCCAGCAGCCTCGGGGCGGGGAGTAGCTCCTACAATGAGCAGTTCTTC
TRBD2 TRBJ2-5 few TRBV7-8 CASSSTAWREGRETQYF TGTGCCAGCAGCTCGACAGCCTGGCGGGAGGGCCGTGAGACCCAGTACTTC
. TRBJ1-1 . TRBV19 CASSSGGRTEAFF TGTGCCAGTAGTTCCGGGGGGCGCACTGAAGCTTTCTTT
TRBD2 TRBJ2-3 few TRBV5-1 CASSLAAGVTDTQYF TGCGCCAGCAGCTTGGCTGCGGGAGTAACAGATACGCAGTATTTT
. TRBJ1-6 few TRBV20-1 CSASLGDGNSPLHF TGCAGTGCTAGTCTAGGGGACGGTAATTCACCCCTCCACTTT
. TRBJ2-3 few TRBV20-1 CSARRGTRTDTQYF TGCAGTGCGAGGAGGGGGACCCGCACAGATACGCAGTATTTT
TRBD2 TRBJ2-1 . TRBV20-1 CSARDLRTRPFWDFF TGCAGTGCTAGAGATTTGAGGACTAGACCCTTTTGGGACTTCTTC
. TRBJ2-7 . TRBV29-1 CSVGDRSAYEQYF TGCAGCGTCGGGGATCGATCCGCCTACGAGCAGTACTTC
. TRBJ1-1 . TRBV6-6 CAGQWNTEAFF TGTGCCGGACAGTGGAACACTGAAGCTTTCTTT
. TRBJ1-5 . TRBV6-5 CASRGGGNQPQHF TGTGCCAGCAGAGGGGGTGGCAATCAGCCCCAGCATTTT